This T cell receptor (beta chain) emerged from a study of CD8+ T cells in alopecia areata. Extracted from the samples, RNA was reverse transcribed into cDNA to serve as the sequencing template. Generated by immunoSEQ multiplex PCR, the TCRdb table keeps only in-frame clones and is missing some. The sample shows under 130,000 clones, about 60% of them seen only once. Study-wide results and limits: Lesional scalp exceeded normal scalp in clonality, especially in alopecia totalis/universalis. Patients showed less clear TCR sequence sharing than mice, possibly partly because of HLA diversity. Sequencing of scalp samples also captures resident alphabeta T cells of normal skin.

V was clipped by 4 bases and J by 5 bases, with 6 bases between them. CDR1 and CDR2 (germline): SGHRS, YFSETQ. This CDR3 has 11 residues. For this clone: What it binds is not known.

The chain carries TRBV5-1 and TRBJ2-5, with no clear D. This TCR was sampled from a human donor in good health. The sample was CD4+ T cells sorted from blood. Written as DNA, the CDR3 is TGCGCCAGCAGCCGTTCGGAGACCCAGTACTTC. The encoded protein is CASSRSETQYF.